Described below is a single TCR beta chain sequence and its context. The data were produced by immunoSEQ multiplex PCR, yet TCRdb's version contains in-frame clones alone and is incomplete. This table has 6,500 to 10,000 clones, roughly 80% appearing once. Trimming at V came to 4 bases and at J to 6 bases, leaving 3 bases not matched to a gene. The CDR3 sequence is 15 residues long. Germline-derived CDR1 and CDR2 are MGHRA and YSYEKL. Two lung cancer pathologists independently confirmed each histologic diagnosis. The sample is drawn from a study of immune evolution from preneoplasia to lung adenocarcinoma.

The sequenced sample was FFPE invasive lung adenocarcinoma tissue. The rearrangement uses TRBV4-1 and TRBJ2-1, with 13 bases lining up with TRBD2. The origin of this receptor is a person aged 50-75 years with lung adenocarcinoma. The CDR3 sequence is CASSPTSGRGNEQFF. In DNA form, the CDR3 reads TGCGCCAGCAGCCCCACTAGCGGGAGGGGCAATGAGCAGTTCTTC.